The 14 T cell receptor beta chains in this list originate from one sample, sequenced in a study of T cells after yellow fever vaccination. TCRdb processed the 5' RACE reads anew with MiXCR; each CDR3 protein has one entry. The table shows around 300,000 distinct CDR3 sequences, with around 4.3% occurring only once. The sample was PBMCs, taken 15 days after the yellow fever booster vaccination. These receptors came from a man younger than 35 who received the YFV17D yellow fever vaccine.

The chain uses TRBV25-1 and TRBJ2-3, with D hard to call. This CDR3 contains 14 residues. V lost 3 bases and J 5 bases, leaving 12 bases between the germline ends. Per the germline V gene, CDR1 is MGHDK and CDR2 is SYGVNS. The CDR3 spells CASSDTRSVDTQYF. As DNA, the CDR3 is TGTGCCAGCAGTGATACCCGTTCAGTAGATACGCAGTATTTT. The whole variable domain, filled in from reference TRBV25-1 and TRBJ2-3, reads EADIYQTPRYLVIGTGKKITLECSQTMGHDKMYWYQQDPGMELHLIHYSYGVNSTEKGDLSSESTVSRIRTEHFPLTLESARPSHTSQYLCASSDTRSVDTQYFGPGTRLTVL.

This clonotype came up many times. The chain employs TRBV6-6 and TRBJ2-5; 9 positions agree with TRBD1. V gave up 6 bases and J gave up 4 bases; unmatched junction bases: 12. Looked up from germline, CDR1 is MNHNY and CDR2 is SVGAGI (reference sequence). This CDR3 contains 16 residues. The CDR3 sequence is CASRRTGTGIRETQYF. The CDR3 DNA is TGTGCCAGCAGGCGAACCGGGACAGGGATAAGAGAGACCCAGTACTTC.

This clonotype was seen many times. The chain couples TRBV4-3 to TRBJ1-6; no clear D gene. The CDR3 contains 16 residues. Deletions cut 0 bases from V and 2 bases from J, with 8 bases between. Germline V lookup: CDR1 LGHNA, CDR2 YSLEER. This chain's CDR3 is CASSQDMVPYNSPLHF. The CDR3 DNA is TGCGCCAGCAGCCAAGATATGGTCCCCTATAATTCACCCCTCCACTTT.

There are a few counts of this clonotype. The J gene is TRBJ1-5, the V gene TRBV7-3, with D perhaps matching TRBD1 (5 bases). Trimming shortened V by 8 bases and J by 1 base, and 12 bases separated the two germline ends. From germline, CDR1 is SGHTA and CDR2 FQGTGA. The CDR3 totals 14 residues. The CDR3 sequence is CASGGMGSNQPQHF. Written as DNA, the CDR3 is TGTGCCAGCGGGGGGATGGGGAGCAATCAGCCCCAGCATTTT.

This clonotype was picked up a small number of times. The chain has TRBV4-3 and TRBJ1-2, with D perhaps matching TRBD1 (5 bases). V gave up 0 bases and J gave up 2 bases, with 10 bases separating them. Germline lookup yields CDR1 LGHNA and CDR2 YSLEER. The CDR3 has 15 residues. As DNA, the CDR3 is TGCGCCAGCAGCCAAGAGGCGGGGCCAAACTATGGCTACACCTTC. As protein: CASSQEAGPNYGYTF.

This clonotype turned up a few times. This could be a read error, since a much larger clone is one nucleotide away. The rearrangement uses TRBV5-4 and TRBJ2-2; D is ambiguous. V shed 4 bases and J shed 6 bases, with 4 bases lying between them. This CDR3 contains 11 residues. Germline V gives CDR1 SGHNT, CDR2 YYREEE (reference sequence). The CDR3 DNA follows: TGTGCCAGCAGCATCTCCGGGGAGCTGTTTTTT. This codes for CASSISGELFF.

This clonotype was detected ten times or more. The J gene is TRBJ2-5, the V gene TRBV5-6; 8 bases align to TRBD2. The CDR3 runs 16 residues. Germline CDR1 SGHDT, CDR2 YYEEEE. J was trimmed by 7 bases and V by 2 bases; bases with no gene match: 13. The CDR3 sequence: CASSLYGLAGGRTQYF. The CDR3 DNA sequence: TGTGCCAGCAGCTTATACGGACTTGCGGGGGGCCGGACCCAGTACTTC.

This clonotype was detected only a few times. This sequence joins TRBV11-1 and TRBJ2-7; D might be TRBD2 (5 bases). The ends were cut back, 2 bases at V and 2 bases at J, with 10 bases in the middle. The germline gives CDR1 SGHAT, CDR2 FQDESV (reference sequence). The CDR3 consists of 14 residues. The CDR3 sequence is CASSLLPGTYEQYF. Here the CDR3 DNA reads TGTGCCAGCAGCTTATTGCCGGGGACCTACGAGCAGTACTTC.

The rearrangement uses TRBV4-1 and TRBJ1-2; no clear D. Trimming took off 1 base at V and 8 bases at J, with 5 bases between the two ends. The CDR3 is 11 amino acids. The germline gives CDR1 MGHRA, CDR2 YSYEKL. This chain's CDR3 is CASSQAKGYTF. DNA of the CDR3: TGCGCCAGCAGCCAAGCGAAAGGCTACACCTTC.

The sample holds a few counts of this clonotype. The chain is built from TRBV5-1 and TRBJ2-3; D assignment may be TRBD1 or TRBD2 (5 bases each). Germline CDR1 and CDR2: SGHRS and YFSETQ. The CDR3 runs 15 residues. Trimming removed 2 bases from V and 7 bases from J, with 17 bases in between. CDR3 region: CASSFGTGTQNTQYF. The DNA of the CDR3 is TGCGCCAGCAGCTTCGGGACGGGTACACAAAATACGCAGTATTTT.

This clonotype was seen many times. The chain joins TRBV20-1 to TRBJ2-1; 8 nucleotides agree with TRBD1. Looked up from germline, CDR1 is DFQATT and CDR2 is SNEGSKA (reference sequence). The CDR3 spans 14 residues. With V trimmed by 3 bases and J by 4 bases, 5 bases remained unmatched. The CDR3 sequence is CSASRQGMYNEQFF. CDR3 nucleotide sequence: TGCAGTGCTAGCCGACAGGGGATGTACAATGAGCAGTTCTTC.

This clonotype was found a few times. The CDR3 end shows no conserved phenylalanine or tryptophan, and so a read error is likely. The DNA is left out, because the CDR3 cannot be placed on it with certainty; the CDR3 is given as TCRdb lists it. This chain connects TRBV6-2 or TRBV6-3 to TRBJ2-7; TRBD1 is taken as the D call from the table, unchecked against the DNA. The CDR3 is 14 residues long, counting both termini. Germline V gene lookup returns CDR1 MNHEY and CDR2 SVGEGT. CDR3 loop: CASRAAGQGAPFVL.

This clonotype showed up just a few times. The J gene is TRBJ1-6, the V gene TRBV7-6, with 8 bases identical to TRBD1. V lost 5 bases, J lost 6 bases, and 9 bases stayed unmatched. Germline values: CDR1 SGHVS, CDR2 FNYEAQ. This CDR3 is 16 amino acids long. The CDR3 here is CASSPRGQGGNSPLHF. The DNA for the CDR3 is TGTGCCAGCAGCCCCCGAGGACAGGGCGGTAATTCACCCCTCCACTTT.

The chain uses TRBV5-6 and TRBJ2-3; TRBD2 might be the D (5 bases). The V end lost 3 bases, the J end lost 0 bases, and 14 bases lay between the germline ends. This CDR3 is 16 amino acids long. Germline V gene sequence: CDR1 SGHDT, CDR2 YYEEEE. CDR3 nucleotide sequence: TGTGCCAGCAGCTCTGCCGGACTGAGGAGCACAGATACGCAGTATTTT. Residues: CASSSAGLRSTDTQYF. Full variable domain (missing parts from reference TRBV5-6 and TRBJ2-3): DAGVTQSPTHLIKTRGQQVTLRCSPKSGHDTVSWYQQALGQGPQFIFQYYEEEERQRGNFPDRFSGHQFPNYSSELNVNALLLGDSALYLCASSSAGLRSTDTQYFGPGTRLTVL.